The 20 T cell receptor beta chains listed next were all sequenced from one sample in a study of T cells after yellow fever vaccination. TCRdb redid the calling of the 5' RACE reads with MiXCR, one entry per CDR3 protein. The sample consists of about 320,000 distinct CDR3 sequences, around 13% of them appearing once. The material sequenced was CD4+ T cells sorted from PBMCs, taken 15 days after the yellow fever booster vaccination. All receptors derive from a man aged 18 to 29 who received the YFV17D yellow fever vaccine.

The J gene is TRBJ1-5, the V gene TRBV7-2, with D unresolved. The germline V gene has CDR1 SGHTA and CDR2 FQGNSA. Trimming left V 3 bases short and J 7 bases short, with 10 bases between. The CDR3 spans 13 residues. The CDR3 DNA reads TGTGCCAGCAGCTTTTCCCCTAGGCAGCCCCAGCATTTT. It specifies CASSFSPRQPQHF.

This clonotype was counted once. The chain joins TRBV6-6 to TRBJ2-4; 8 bases are shared with TRBD1. With V trimmed by 0 bases and J by 2 bases, 9 bases remained unmatched. Germline V lookup: CDR1 MNHNY, CDR2 SVGAGI (reference sequence). The CDR3 covers 18 residues. Written as DNA, the CDR3 is TGTGCCAGCAGTTACTCTTATCAGGGGGCGAAGACCAAAAACATTCAGTACTTC. Amino acids: CASSYSYQGAKTKNIQYF.

This clonotype was counted between two and nine times. The chain couples TRBV4-1 to TRBJ2-2; TRBD1 matches at 7 bases. Unmatched junction bases numbered 14, after V lost 0 bases and J lost 4 bases. Germline loops: CDR1 MGHRA, CDR2 YSYEKL. The CDR3 sequence is 19 residues long. CDR3 coding DNA: TGCGCCAGCAGCCAAGATCGGGTCCCCGGGACAGAGAGCACCGGGGAGCTGTTTTTT. This sequence encodes CASSQDRVPGTESTGELFF.

This clonotype was seen a few times. The chain joins TRBV5-1 to TRBJ2-5, with D perhaps matching TRBD2 (6 bases). There are 14 residues in the CDR3. Per germline, CDR1 SGHRS and CDR2 YFSETQ. V was shortened by 4 bases and J by 4 bases, with 14 bases between the two germline ends. The DNA of the CDR3 is TGCGCCAGCAGCCCCGGGGACTGGGGAGAGACCCAGTACTTC. Translated: CASSPGDWGETQYF.

This clonotype has a handful of counts. V usage is TRBV28 and J usage is TRBJ2-2; 7 bases align to TRBD1. Per germline, CDR1 MDHEN and CDR2 SYDVKM. The CDR3 has 14 amino acids. With 6 bases clipped from V and 9 bases from J, the junction kept 10 bases outside the gene matches. The CDR3 DNA reads as TGTGCCAGCAGCTCAGACAGGGTAGCCCGGGAGCTGTTTTTT. It translates to CASSSDRVARELFF.

The table lists this clonotype with a few counts. The chain combines TRBV20-1 with TRBJ1-6, with 8 bases matching TRBD1. V lost 5 bases to trimming and J lost 7 bases; unmatched junction nucleotides: 4. CDR1 and CDR2 from the germline V gene are DFQATT and SNEGSKA (reference sequence). This CDR3 has 13 residues. The DNA for the CDR3 is TGCAGTGCTGAGGGACAGGACAATTCACCCCTCCACTTT. It yields the protein CSAEGQDNSPLHF.

This rearrangement joins TRBV3-1 to TRBJ1-1; 7 positions agree with TRBD1. The CDR3 totals 14 residues. V gave up 5 bases and J gave up 5 bases; unmatched junction bases: 8. CDR1 LGHDT and CDR2 YNNKEL come from the germline V gene (reference sequence). The CDR3 region is CASSEPHRGTEAFF. The CDR3, as DNA: TGTGCCAGCAGCGAACCGCACAGGGGTACTGAAGCTTTCTTT.

The V gene is TRBV21-1, the J gene TRBJ2-4; the DNA was not compared with TRBD2, the D call given in the table. TRBV21-1 is a known pseudogene. This CDR3 has 19 amino acids. The CDR3 sequence is CASSQASRTSGRAKNIQYF. The CDR3 DNA is TGTGCCAGCAGCCAAGCCTCTCGGACTAGCGGGAGAGCCAAAAACATTCAGTACTTC.

In this sample, this clonotype turned up a few times. The chain carries TRBV5-4 and TRBJ2-3; D might be TRBD2 (5 bases). Per germline, CDR1 SGHNT and CDR2 YYREEE (reference sequence). The CDR3 spans 14 residues. Trimming pared 4 bases from V and 5 bases from J, leaving 14 bases between. CDR3 DNA: TGTGCCAGCAGCCCAGCCCTGGGAGTAGATACGCAGTATTTT. Its protein is CASSPALGVDTQYF.

This clonotype was seen repeatedly, ten times or more. The J gene is TRBJ2-1, the V gene TRBV7-2; D gene unclear. CDR3 length equals 15 residues. V was clipped by 5 bases and J by 6 bases, with 17 bases between them. Germline CDR1 SGHTA, CDR2 FQGNSA. In nucleotides, the CDR3 is TGTGCCAGCAGCCCGTACATGGGGAATTCCAATGAGCAGTTCTTC. The encoded protein is CASSPYMGNSNEQFF.

This clonotype showed up many times. The genes are TRBV29-1 and TRBJ1-2; D may be TRBD1 (5 bases). V lost 6 bases to trimming and J lost 6 bases, with 17 bases between them. This CDR3 comprises 13 residues. Germline CDR1 reads SQVTM; CDR2 reads ANQGSEA. The CDR3 here is CSVGRLGFNGYTF. The CDR3 region has the DNA TGCAGCGTGGGACGTTTGGGCTTTAATGGCTACACCTTC.

This clonotype was counted a few times. V and J are TRBV7-2 and TRBJ2-7; TRBD2 aligns across 10 bases. The CDR3 runs 14 residues. With 4 bases clipped from V and 3 bases from J, the junction kept 3 bases outside the gene matches. Germline CDR1 reads SGHTA; CDR2 reads FQGNSA. CDR3 protein: CASSSERGGYEQYF. Written as DNA, the CDR3 is TGTGCCAGCAGCTCCGAGCGGGGGGGCTACGAGCAGTACTTC.

In its sample, this clonotype was seen a few times. Written as DNA, the CDR3 is TGTGCCAGCAGCTCCAATCGCGGTGAAAATGAGCAGTTCTTC. This sequence encodes CASSSNRGENEQFF. V and J are TRBV7-2 and TRBJ2-1; D is unclear. CDR1 and CDR2 (germline): SGHTA, FQGNSA. The V gene lost 4 bases and the J gene lost 7 bases, with 14 bases spanning the gap. The CDR3 has 14 residues.

The chain combines TRBV5-6 with TRBJ2-2; D may be TRBD1 (5 bases). V was clipped by 0 bases and J by 5 bases, with 14 bases between them. The CDR3 length is 16 residues. CDR1 is SGHDT and CDR2 is YYEEEE in the germline V gene. CDR3 DNA sequence: TGTGCCAGCAGCTTGGGGGTAGGACACTATACCGGGGAGCTGTTTTTT. It specifies CASSLGVGHYTGELFF.

The chain carries TRBV4-1 and TRBJ1-2, with a possible D match to TRBD1 (5 bases). Trimming removed 0 bases from V and 5 bases from J, with 16 bases in between. Germline V lookup: CDR1 MGHRA, CDR2 YSYEKL. CDR3 length: 16 amino acids. This CDR3 is CASSQELSAGIYGYTF. The DNA for the CDR3 is TGCGCCAGCAGCCAAGAACTGTCCGCAGGGATTTATGGCTACACCTTC.

This clonotype was seen more than once but under ten times. This sequence joins TRBV5-1 and TRBJ2-3; 7 nucleotides line up with TRBD1. V gave up 3 bases and J gave up 2 bases; unmatched junction bases: 9. This CDR3 is 16 amino acids long. CDR1 and CDR2 (germline): SGHRS, YFSETQ. The CDR3 spells CASSSFTGATTDTQYF. For the CDR3, the DNA is TGCGCCAGCAGCTCCTTTACAGGGGCCACCACAGATACGCAGTATTTT.

The rearrangement links TRBV5-6 to TRBJ2-2; 12 bases line up with TRBD1. Germline V gives CDR1 SGHDT, CDR2 YYEEEE. The CDR3 spans 16 residues. After removal of 3 bases from V and 5 bases from J, the junction contained 5 bases not matched to a gene. The CDR3, as DNA: TGTGCCAGCAGCTGGGACAGGGGGCGATCGACCGGGGAGCTGTTTTTT. It specifies CASSWDRGRSTGELFF.

V usage is TRBV18 and J usage is TRBJ2-7, with TRBD2 identical over 8 bases. The CDR3 runs to 17 residues. V shed 5 bases, J shed 4 bases, and the junction held 16 bases outside the gene matches. The germline V gene encodes CDR1 KGHSH and CDR2 LQKENI. The chain's CDR3 is CASSALQGVAGLYEQYF. For the CDR3, the DNA is TGTGCCAGCTCAGCCCTCCAAGGGGTAGCGGGATTATACGAGCAGTACTTC.

The chain has TRBV5-1 and TRBJ2-1, with D possibly being TRBD1 (5 bases). Trimming pared 1 base from V and 6 bases from J, leaving 11 bases between. The CDR3 length is 14 residues. Per the germline V gene, CDR1 is SGHRS and CDR2 is YFSETQ. The DNA for the CDR3 is TGCGCCAGCAGCTTGACCCGACAGCCCAATGAGCAGTTCTTC. Translated, it gives CASSLTRQPNEQFF.

This clonotype was recorded a few times. This chain joins TRBV10-3 and TRBJ1-5, with D possibly matching TRBD1 (6 bases). The V and J ends lost 6 bases and 4 bases respectively, with 13 bases between them. This CDR3 contains 14 residues. Germline V gene lookup returns CDR1 ENHRY and CDR2 SYGVKD. The CDR3 sequence is CAISLEGGNQPQHF. In nucleotides, the CDR3 is TGTGCCATCAGCCTCGAGGGGGGGAATCAGCCCCAGCATTTT.